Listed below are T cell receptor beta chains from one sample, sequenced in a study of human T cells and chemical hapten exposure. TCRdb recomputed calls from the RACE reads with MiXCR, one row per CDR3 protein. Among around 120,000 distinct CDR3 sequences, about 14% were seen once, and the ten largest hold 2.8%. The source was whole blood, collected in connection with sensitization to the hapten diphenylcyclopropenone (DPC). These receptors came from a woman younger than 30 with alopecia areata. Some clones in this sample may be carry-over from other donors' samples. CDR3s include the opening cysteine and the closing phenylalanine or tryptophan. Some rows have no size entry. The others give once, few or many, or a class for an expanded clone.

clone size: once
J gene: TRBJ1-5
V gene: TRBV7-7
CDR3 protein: CASSLAQQNNSNQPQHF

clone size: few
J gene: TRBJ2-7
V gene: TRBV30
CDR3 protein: CAWSMTRGGHSYEQYF

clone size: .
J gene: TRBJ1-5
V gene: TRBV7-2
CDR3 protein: CASSGQGALSNQPQHF

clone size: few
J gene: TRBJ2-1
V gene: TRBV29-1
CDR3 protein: CSAQQGARNEQFF

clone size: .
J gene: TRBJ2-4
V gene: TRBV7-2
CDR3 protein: CASSLRGIAKNIQYF

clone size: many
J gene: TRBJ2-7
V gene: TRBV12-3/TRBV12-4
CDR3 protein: CASSPTGGSYEQYF

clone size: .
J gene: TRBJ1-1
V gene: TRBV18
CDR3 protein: CASSPKGGSTEAFF

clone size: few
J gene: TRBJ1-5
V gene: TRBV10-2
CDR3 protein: CATEMGHSNQPQHF

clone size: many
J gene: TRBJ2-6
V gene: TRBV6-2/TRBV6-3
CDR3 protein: CASGVQGDGANVLTF

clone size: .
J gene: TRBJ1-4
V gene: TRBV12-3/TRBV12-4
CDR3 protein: CASSLVQGVESWRKLFF

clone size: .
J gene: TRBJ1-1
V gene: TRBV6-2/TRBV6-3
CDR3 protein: CASSYYYTGGRNTEAFF

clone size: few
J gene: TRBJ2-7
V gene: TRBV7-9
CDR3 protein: CASRGRKYEQYF

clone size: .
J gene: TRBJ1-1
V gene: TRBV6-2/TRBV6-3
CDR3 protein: CASSETENTEAFF

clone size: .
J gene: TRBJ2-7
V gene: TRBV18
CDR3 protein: CASSPPGSLPYEQYF

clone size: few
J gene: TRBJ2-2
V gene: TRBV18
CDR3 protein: CASSLRTEETGELFF

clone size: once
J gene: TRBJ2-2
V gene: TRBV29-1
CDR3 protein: CSVRQGATGELFF

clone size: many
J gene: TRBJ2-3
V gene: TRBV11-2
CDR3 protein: CASSTLESTDTQYF

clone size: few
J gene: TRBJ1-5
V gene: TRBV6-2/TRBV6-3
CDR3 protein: CASSYREGVQPQHF

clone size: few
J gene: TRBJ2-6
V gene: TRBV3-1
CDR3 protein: CASSPRGGVGQGRSGANVLTF

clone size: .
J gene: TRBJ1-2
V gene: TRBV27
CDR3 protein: CASSTQVRYTF

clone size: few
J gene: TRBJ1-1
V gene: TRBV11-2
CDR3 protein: CASSLLQGTITEAFF

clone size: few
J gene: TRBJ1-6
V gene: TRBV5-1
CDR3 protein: CASSRDGSSYNSPLHF

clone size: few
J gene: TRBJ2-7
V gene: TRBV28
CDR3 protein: CASSLLVQYF

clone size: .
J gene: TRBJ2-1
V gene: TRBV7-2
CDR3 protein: CASSQGGLAGRSYNEQFF

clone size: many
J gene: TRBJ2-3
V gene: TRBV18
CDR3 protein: CASSLRQGPTDTQYF

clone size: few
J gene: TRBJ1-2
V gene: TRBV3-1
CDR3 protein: CASSQGQTIYRGYTF

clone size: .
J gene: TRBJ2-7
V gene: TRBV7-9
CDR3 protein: CASSLGTGIYEQYF

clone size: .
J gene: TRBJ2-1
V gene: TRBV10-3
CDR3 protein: CAIRTDRASDNEQFF

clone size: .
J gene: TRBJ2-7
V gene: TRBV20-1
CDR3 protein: CSAREWVTYEQYF

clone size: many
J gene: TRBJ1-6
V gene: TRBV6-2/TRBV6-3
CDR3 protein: CASSYPGQNSPLHF

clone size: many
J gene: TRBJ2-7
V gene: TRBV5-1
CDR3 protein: CASSLEGAYEQYF

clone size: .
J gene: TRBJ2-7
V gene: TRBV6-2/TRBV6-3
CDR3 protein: CASRVTGQPSYEQYF

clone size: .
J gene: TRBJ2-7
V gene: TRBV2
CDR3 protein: CASSEGTGLGRQYF

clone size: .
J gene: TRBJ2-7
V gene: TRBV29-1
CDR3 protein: CSVTGTGAYEQYF

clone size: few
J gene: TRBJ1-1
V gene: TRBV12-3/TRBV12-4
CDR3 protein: CASRGMQVNTEAFF

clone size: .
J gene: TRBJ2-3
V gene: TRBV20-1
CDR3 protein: CSCIRASGTDTQYF

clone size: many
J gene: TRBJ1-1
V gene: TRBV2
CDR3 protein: CASSAPLGRNTEAFF

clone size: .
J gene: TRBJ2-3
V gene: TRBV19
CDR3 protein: CASSMAGLAGSTDTQYF

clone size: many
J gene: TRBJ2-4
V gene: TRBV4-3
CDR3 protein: CASSQDSAGRVVNIQYF

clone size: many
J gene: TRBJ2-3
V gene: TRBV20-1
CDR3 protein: CSARDSWFGTDTQYF

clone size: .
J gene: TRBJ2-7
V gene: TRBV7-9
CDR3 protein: CASSLEGAVGSF

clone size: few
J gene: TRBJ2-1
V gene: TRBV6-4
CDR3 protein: CASSDILRGYNEQFF

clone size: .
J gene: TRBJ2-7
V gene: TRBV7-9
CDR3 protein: CASRSGSYEQYF

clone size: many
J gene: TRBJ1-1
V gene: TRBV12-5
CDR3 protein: CASGLAKGKGETEAFF

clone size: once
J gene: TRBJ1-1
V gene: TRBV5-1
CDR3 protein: CASSEGRLNTEAFF

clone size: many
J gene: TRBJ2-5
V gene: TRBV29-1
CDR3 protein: CSVEGGGEDITETQYF

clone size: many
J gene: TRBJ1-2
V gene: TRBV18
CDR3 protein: CASSPGTGDYGYTF

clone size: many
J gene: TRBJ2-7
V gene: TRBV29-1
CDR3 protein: CSVTPGGPYEQYF

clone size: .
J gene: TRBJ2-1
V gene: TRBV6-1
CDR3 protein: CVSSEARPSEQFF